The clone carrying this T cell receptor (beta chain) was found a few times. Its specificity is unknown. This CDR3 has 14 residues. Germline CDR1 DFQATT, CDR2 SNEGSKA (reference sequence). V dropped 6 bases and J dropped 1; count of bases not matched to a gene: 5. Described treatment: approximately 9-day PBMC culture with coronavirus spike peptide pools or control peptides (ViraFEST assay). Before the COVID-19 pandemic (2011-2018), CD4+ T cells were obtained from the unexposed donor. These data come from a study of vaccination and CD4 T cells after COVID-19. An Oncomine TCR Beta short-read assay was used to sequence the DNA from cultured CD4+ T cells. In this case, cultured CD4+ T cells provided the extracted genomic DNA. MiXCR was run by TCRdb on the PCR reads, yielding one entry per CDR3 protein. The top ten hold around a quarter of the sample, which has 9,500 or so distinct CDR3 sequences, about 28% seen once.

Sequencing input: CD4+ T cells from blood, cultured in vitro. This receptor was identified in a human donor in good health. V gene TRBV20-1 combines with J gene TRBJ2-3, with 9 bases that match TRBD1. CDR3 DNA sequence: TGCAGTGCAAGGGACAGGGTAGGCACAGATACGCAGTATTTT. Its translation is CSARDRVGTDTQYF.